Shown below are 24 T cell receptor beta chains from a single sample sequenced in a study of cytomegalovirus exposure and HLA in healthy donors. Researchers ran the PCR with 60 Vbeta and 13 Jbeta primers. Sequenced by immunoSEQ multiplex PCR; TCRdb stores in-frame clones only, minus some. Of under 200,000 clones listed, 75% to 80% are singletons. What was sequenced was PBMCs. The receptor set was obtained from a woman between 35 and 50 years old in good health and CMV-seropositive.

The chain employs TRBV29-1 and TRBJ2-5; TRBD2 matches at 14 bases. The germline CDR1 and CDR2 sequences are SQVTM and ANQGSEA. J gave up 4 bases and V 7 bases, and 5 bases lay outside the gene matches. This CDR3 has 14 residues. The CDR3 here is CSASTSGGAETQYF. CDR3 nucleotides: TGCAGCGCCTCGACTAGCGGGGGGGCAGAGACCCAGTACTTC.

The table lists this clone with a few counts. The rearrangement joins TRBV5-1 to TRBJ2-5; 8 nucleotides match TRBD1. Trimming took 0 bases from V and 4 from J; bases not matched to a gene: 8. This CDR3 region has 16 residues. CDR1 SGHRS and CDR2 YFSETQ come from the germline V gene. CDR3 region: CASSLADRGLGETQYF. The CDR3 DNA is TGCGCCAGCAGCTTGGCCGACAGGGGATTAGGAGAGACCCAGTACTTC.

The chain recombines TRBV19 with TRBJ1-1, with D tentatively TRBD1 (6 bases). This CDR3 has 13 residues. With 7 bases removed from V and 1 base from J, the gap between germline ends came to 10 bases. The germline V gene encodes CDR1 LNHDA and CDR2 SQIVND (reference sequence). The DNA for the CDR3 is TGTGCCAGTAAGGGGGACCCGAACACTGAAGCTTTCTTT. This gives the protein CASKGDPNTEAFF. The variable domain in full, with the rest retrieved from reference TRBV19 and TRBJ1-1, is DGGITQSPKYLFRKEGQNVTLSCEQNLNHDAMYWYRQDPGQGLRLIYYSQIVNDFQKGDIAEGYSVSREKKESFPLTVTSAQKNPTAFYLCASKGDPNTEAFFGQGTRLTVV.

This sequence joins TRBV10-3 and TRBJ2-7, with TRBD2 matching 9 bases. V was clipped by 10 bases and J by 4 bases; unmatched bases: 5. Germline values: CDR1 ENHRY, CDR2 SYGVKD. CDR3 length equals 12 residues. CDR3 coding DNA: TGTGCCACGCGCGGGGGGGCGTACGAGCAGTACTTC. It encodes CATRGGAYEQYF.

V and J are TRBV29-1 and TRBJ1-1; perhaps TRBD1 as D (6 bases). Trimming removed 4 bases from V and 2 bases from J, with 11 bases in between. This CDR3 contains 13 residues. Germline values: CDR1 SQVTM, CDR2 ANQGSEA. CDR3 nucleotides: TGCAGCGTTGGGATGGGACAAAACACTGAAGCTTTCTTT. The encoded protein is CSVGMGQNTEAFF.

This clone was detected only once. The chain has TRBV19 and TRBJ2-7, with D maybe TRBD1 (6 bases). V was trimmed by 5 bases and J by 3 bases, leaving 8 bases between them. The CDR3 totals 12 residues. Germline V CDR1 and CDR2: LNHDA, SQIVND (reference sequence). CDR3 coding DNA: TGTGCCAGTAGTGTACAGGGCTACGAGCAGTACTTC. Its translation is CASSVQGYEQYF.

The chain couples TRBV6-5 to TRBJ2-2, with 7 nucleotides matching TRBD1. Trimming cost V 6 bases and J 6 bases; bases outside gene matches: 4. This CDR3 has 13 residues. The V gene's germline CDR1 is MNHEY and CDR2 SVGAGI. The CDR3 nucleotides are TGTGCCAGCAGAAACAGGGGCGCCGGGGAGCTGTTTTTT. This sequence encodes CASRNRGAGELFF.

This rearrangement joins TRBV6-5 to TRBJ1-4; no clear D. CDR3 length equals 13 residues. The germline V gene has CDR1 MNHEY and CDR2 SVGAGI. The V and J ends lost 2 bases and 5 bases respectively, with 6 bases between them. CDR3 sequence: CASSYRRNEKLFF. The CDR3 DNA sequence: TGTGCCAGCAGTTACAGGCGGAATGAAAAACTGTTTTTT.

This chain links TRBV18 with TRBJ1-3; D ambiguous. Germline assignment: CDR1 KGHSH and CDR2 LQKENI. This CDR3 spans 13 amino acids. Trimming removed 4 bases from V and 3 bases from J, with 7 bases in between. As DNA, the CDR3 is TGTGCCAGCTCACTTGGCGGTGGAAACACCATATATTTT. The encoded protein is CASSLGGGNTIYF.

The chain combines TRBV18 with TRBJ2-1; 9 bases fit TRBD2. Germline CDR1 is KGHSH and CDR2 is LQKENI. This CDR3 contains 16 residues. J was trimmed by 0 bases and V by 3 bases; bases with no gene match: 3. CDR3 loop: CASSPRRGGSYNEQFF. CDR3 nucleotide sequence: TGTGCCAGCTCACCTCGGCGGGGGGGCTCCTACAATGAGCAGTTCTTC. Based on the CDR3 plus reference TRBV18 and TRBJ2-1, the full variable domain is NAGVMQNPRHLVRRRGQEARLRCSPMKGHSHVYWYRQLPEEGLKFMVYLQKENIIDESGMPKERFSAEFPKEGPSILRIQQVVRGDSAAYFCASSPRRGGSYNEQFFGPGTRLTVL.

The CDR3 loop reads CASNKGISGGRETQYF. DNA of the CDR3: TGCGCCAGCAATAAAGGGATTAGCGGGGGGAGAGAGACCCAGTACTTC. V gene TRBV10-1 combines with J gene TRBJ2-5; 10 positions agree with TRBD2. The ends lost 7 bases at V and 4 bases at J; junction bases unmatched: 12. CDR1 and CDR2 (germline): WNHNN, SYGVQD (reference sequence). This CDR3 is built from 16 residues.

This clone occurred once. The chain is built from TRBV7-8 and TRBJ2-3; TRBD1 is a possible D gene (5 bases). The germline V gene has CDR1 SGHVS and CDR2 FQNEAQ. V lost 0 bases, J lost 2 bases, and 12 bases lay in between. This CDR3 is built from 16 residues. This CDR3 is CASSLAFDRFTDTQYF. CDR3 DNA sequence: TGTGCCAGCAGCTTAGCGTTCGACAGATTCACAGATACGCAGTATTTT.

The chain is built from TRBV30 and TRBJ1-6; TRBD1 is a possible D gene (5 bases). Trimming shortened V by 4 bases and J by 10 bases, and 23 bases separated the two germline ends. The CDR3 is 16 amino acids. CDR1 is GTSNPN and CDR2 is SVGIG in the germline V gene (reference sequence). The CDR3 is CAWNLGFVGVGSPLHF. CDR3 coding DNA: TGTGCCTGGAACCTTGGTTTCGTAGGGGTAGGATCACCCCTCCACTTT.

The J gene is TRBJ2-7, the V gene TRBV5-1, with TRBD2 as a possible D gene (6 bases). The CDR3 runs to 15 residues. The V and J ends lost 2 bases and 6 bases respectively, with 18 bases between them. Germline V lookup: CDR1 SGHRS, CDR2 YFSETQ. CDR3 sequence reads: CASSFEYRRRGEQYF. The CDR3 nucleotides are TGCGCCAGCAGCTTTGAGTACAGGAGGAGGGGCGAGCAGTACTTC.

The genes are TRBV7-9 and TRBJ2-7; 7 bases align to TRBD2. The germline V gene encodes CDR1 SEHNR and CDR2 FQNEAQ (reference sequence). This CDR3 is built from 13 residues. Trimming cost V 5 bases and J 4 bases; bases outside gene matches: 5. This chain's CDR3 is CASSPSGIYEQYF. The CDR3 nucleotides are TGTGCCAGCAGCCCCAGCGGGATTTACGAGCAGTACTTC.

In DNA, the CDR3 is TGTGCCAGCGGTACTAGCGGGAGATACAATGAGCAGTTCTTC. As protein: CASGTSGRYNEQFF. The chain couples TRBV6-5 to TRBJ2-1, with 11 bases identical to TRBD2. Germline CDR1 reads MNHEY; CDR2 reads SVGAGI. This CDR3 is built from 14 residues. Trimming removed 8 bases from V and 4 bases from J; junction bases left unmatched: 4.

This clone has just one count. The chain's CDR3 is CASSQDPRSPRPPGYGYTF. DNA for the CDR3: TGCGCCAGCAGCCAAGATCCTCGGAGTCCGCGGCCCCCCGGCTATGGCTACACCTTC. The chain employs TRBV4-3 and TRBJ1-2; no definite D call. The germline V gene has CDR1 LGHNA and CDR2 YSLEER. The V end lost 0 bases, the J end lost 4 bases, and 24 bases lay between the germline ends. This CDR3 has 19 amino acids.

The chain links TRBV6-5 to TRBJ2-2; a weak D match, TRBD2 (5 bases). CDR1 MNHEY and CDR2 SVGAGI come from the germline V gene. The V end lost 2 bases, the J end lost 9 bases, and 7 bases lay between the germline ends. The CDR3 has 12 residues. CDR3 in amino acids: CASSYVGRELFF. The CDR3, as DNA: TGTGCCAGCAGTTACGTCGGGAGGGAGCTGTTTTTT.

This CDR3 reads CASSRGWEPGANVLTF. Written as DNA, the CDR3 is TGTGCCAGCAGTCGGGGGTGGGAGCCCGGGGCCAACGTCCTGACTTTC. This sequence joins TRBV25-1 and TRBJ2-6; D is possibly TRBD2 (6 bases). Germline lookup yields CDR1 MGHDK and CDR2 SYGVNS. The CDR3 sequence is 16 residues long. V lost 5 bases and J lost 4, with 15 bases in between.

The chain recombines TRBV7-8 with TRBJ1-4; no clear D gene. Germline CDR1 is SGHVS and CDR2 is FQNEAQ. Trimming took off 7 bases at V and 3 bases at J, with 9 bases between the two ends. CDR3 size: 13 residues. The CDR3 sequence: CASIQKANEKLFF. CDR3 nucleotides: TGTGCCAGCATACAAAAAGCTAATGAAAAACTGTTTTTT. Filled out from reference TRBV7-8 and TRBJ1-4, the complete variable domain reads GAGVSQSPRYKVAKRGQDVALRCDPISGHVSLFWYQQALGQGPEFLTYFQNEAQLDKSGLPSDRFFAERPEGSVSTLKIQRTQQEDSAVYLCASIQKANEKLFFGSGTQLSVL.

The chain carries TRBV6-1 and TRBJ2-7; 7 bases are shared with TRBD2. Trimming removed 7 bases from V and 2 bases from J; junction bases left unmatched: 8. CDR1 is MNHNS, CDR2 SASEGT, per germline. CDR3 length equals 14 residues. The CDR3 DNA reads as TGTGCCAGCACCAGACTAGCTCATCCCTACGAGCAGTACTTC. This encodes CASTRLAHPYEQYF.

In this sample, this clone turned up once. This chain connects TRBV4-2 to TRBJ2-5; D not certain. The germline V gene encodes CDR1 LGHNA and CDR2 YNFKEQ. This CDR3 has 16 amino acids. V was pared by 6 bases and J by 1 base, with 18 bases between. CDR3 bases: TGTGCCAGCAGTCCTCCCGGCCTAGACTCCCAAGAGACCCAGTACTTC. Its protein product is CASSPPGLDSQETQYF.

This chain connects TRBV30 to TRBJ2-3; the match to TRBD2 covers 11 bases. V shed 0 bases, J shed 2 bases, and the junction held 1 base outside the gene matches. This CDR3 contains 15 residues. The germline CDR1 and CDR2 sequences are GTSNPN and SVGIG (reference sequence). The CDR3 bases are TGTGCCTGGAGTGTGGGACTAGCGGACACAGATACGCAGTATTTT. Translated, it gives CAWSVGLADTDTQYF.

The chain recombines TRBV28 with TRBJ1-2; no clear D. The V end was cut by 6 bases, the J end by 4 bases, with 15 bases between. From germline, CDR1 is MDHEN and CDR2 SYDVKM. The CDR3 has 14 amino acids. CDR3 nucleotide sequence: TGTGCCAGCAGATCGACCGGGAGCCTCTATGGCTACACCTTC. Protein product: CASRSTGSLYGYTF.